This T cell receptor (beta chain) was obtained from a study of blood T cell repertoires in COVID-19. Study-level information: PBMCs, B-cell-depleted T cells, or T cells provided the cDNA or gDNA that made up the material.

Study processing details: Estimated nucleated cell counts came from reference gene primer amplification. Clones were sequenced by immunoSEQ multiplex PCR, and TCRdb holds only the in-frame ones, with some missing. V, J and clone size derive from that table, while D and trimming were established from the DNA sequence. The table shows some 300,000 clones, with 70% to 90% occurring only once. J gave up 2 bases and V 2 bases, and 6 bases lay outside the gene matches. This CDR3 is 17 amino acids long. Germline V gives CDR1 SEHNR, CDR2 FQNEAQ (reference sequence). The chain has TRBV7-9 and TRBJ2-1; 10 positions match TRBD2. Specimen: PBMCs or T cells enriched from blood (not recorded which). The clonotype originates from a woman in her twenties or thirties who had recovered from COVID-19. This CDR3 is CASSLLGLAGAYNEQFF. CDR3 DNA: TGTGCCAGCAGCTTATTAGGGCTAGCGGGGGCCTACAATGAGCAGTTCTTC.